This T cell receptor (beta chain) was obtained from a study of CD8+CD57+ T cells in acquired aplastic anemia. The study, taken as a whole, reports: Patients had approximately 30 CD8+ CDR3 sequences in common with controls (the shared set). Patients were compared with controls for CD8+ Simpson's diversity, and no significant difference emerged.

Genomic DNA provided the template from which TCR beta VDJ and CDR3 profiles were obtained. TCRdb independently ran MiXCR on the reads; one entry per CDR3 protein. The profile shows 200,000 or so distinct CDR3 sequences, about 60% of them singletons. Remarks on this clonotype: The antigen is unknown. One end of the junction fails to match germline, which may point to a read error.

The patients chosen for sequencing had shown expansion of CD8+CD57+ cells (detected by flow cytometry). The CDR3 has 20 residues. Per germline, CDR1 SEHNR and CDR2 FQNEAQ (reference sequence). The chain combines TRBV7-9 with TRBJ2-1; D unclear. The source material was sorted CD4+, CD8+, or CD8+CD57+ T cells (not recorded which) from PBMCs. This clonotype originated in a human donor with aplastic anemia. In DNA form, the CDR3 reads TGTGCCAGCAGTTTAGGTGTTAAGAAAGGCGGACCGAGCTCCTACAATGAGCAGTTCTTC. This gives the protein CASSLGVKKGGPSSYNEQFF. Looking up the rest from reference TRBV7-9 and TRBJ2-1 gives the full variable domain: DTGVSQNPRHKITKRGQNVTFRCDPISEHNRLYWYRQTLGQGPEFLTYFQNEAQLEKSRLLSDRFSAERPKGSFSTLEIQRTEQGDSAMYLCASSLGVKKGGPSSYNEQFFGPGTRLTVL.